This entry lists 4 T cell receptor beta chains sequenced from one sample in a study of blood T cell repertoires in COVID-19. Clones were sequenced by immunoSEQ multiplex PCR, and TCRdb holds only the in-frame ones, with some missing. The sample shows more than 150,000 clones, 65% to 80% of them seen only once. The specimen sequenced was peripheral blood. These receptors were taken from a man in his fifties who had recovered from COVID-19.

V usage is TRBV19 and J usage is TRBJ2-5; 9 bases match TRBD1. Germline lookup yields CDR1 LNHDA and CDR2 SQIVND (reference sequence). CDR3 size: 17 residues. V lost 4 bases, J lost 4 bases, and 13 bases stayed unmatched. The CDR3 sequence: CASSTSITGQGGETQYF. CDR3 coding DNA: TGTGCCAGTAGTACCTCTATCACGGGACAGGGAGGAGAGACCCAGTACTTC.

The chain carries TRBV25-1 and TRBJ2-3; unclear D gene. Germline V lookup: CDR1 MGHDK, CDR2 SYGVNS. Deletions cut 3 bases from V and 4 bases from J, with 17 bases between. This CDR3 has 16 amino acids. The CDR3 loop reads CASSDPTLPWADTQYF. The CDR3 coding sequence is TGTGCCAGCAGTGACCCGACTCTACCTTGGGCAGATACGCAGTATTTT.

The CDR3 region has the DNA TGTGCCAGCAGCCCTCAGGACAGTTCCGAGCAGTACTTC. Translating gives CASSPQDSSEQYF. V is TRBV7-9 and J is TRBJ2-7; TRBD1 might be the D (6 bases). The CDR3 is 13 amino acids. Trimming pared 5 bases from V and 6 bases from J, leaving 14 bases between. Per germline, CDR1 SEHNR and CDR2 FQNEAQ (reference sequence). Filled out from reference TRBV7-9 and TRBJ2-7, the complete variable domain reads DTGVSQNPRHKITKRGQNVTFRCDPISEHNRLYWYRQTLGQGPEFLTYFQNEAQLEKSRLLSDRFSAERPKGSFSTLEIQRTEQGDSAMYLCASSPQDSSEQYFGPGTRLTVT.

This clone was seen at least ten times. The CDR3 protein is CASSPGGRSYEQYF. CDR3 coding DNA: TGTGCCAGCAGCCCAGGGGGCCGTTCCTACGAGCAGTACTTC. V and J are TRBV11-3 and TRBJ2-7; the match to TRBD1 covers 8 bases. This CDR3 has 14 amino acids. Germline V gene sequence: CDR1 SGHNT, CDR2 YENEEA. The junction had 4 bases not matched to a gene; V was cut back by 5 bases and J by 1 base.